This T cell receptor (beta chain) was documented in a study of shared clonotypes between healthy human individuals. Notes on the study in general: Compared with clonotypes that all four donors shared, non-shared clonotypes had lower generation probabilities. Blood alone was sampled, and tissue repertoires likely differ.

About this clone itself: Antigen specificity is unknown.

The ends lost 6 bases at V and 0 bases at J; junction bases unmatched: 3. CDR3 length: 14 amino acids. In germline, CDR1 is MDHEN, CDR2 SYDVKM. The repertoire was sequenced with immunoSEQ multiplex PCR; TCRdb's copy has only in-frame clones and lacks some. Of 1.5 million to 1.9 million clones in the sample, 95% to 99% are singletons; the top ten hold less than 0.55%. The clonotype comes from a man between 25 and 39 years old in good health. This chain links TRBV28 with TRBJ1-2, with TRBD1 matching over 8 bases. The sample was naive CD4+ T cells sorted from blood. The sample's subset: CD45RA+ positively selected. The CDR3 region is CASRADRANYGYTF. CDR3 DNA: TGTGCCAGCAGGGCGGACAGGGCTAACTATGGCTACACCTTC.